The 27 T cell receptor beta chains presented below share a single source sample, sequenced in a study of regulatory T cells in long-lasting Graves disease. Time point described: persistent/refractory GD, antithyroid drugs over 5 years with positive TRAb. Extracted RNA from PBMCs served as the source of the TCR library. Sequencing libraries for TCR beta were prepared with iRepertoire HTBI primers and Arm-PCR of CDR3 regions. TCRdb passed the multiplex PCR reads through MiXCR, listing each CDR3 protein once. The top ten hold roughly 7.1% of the sample, which has some 430,000 distinct CDR3 sequences, 20% to 25% seen once. Sequencing was performed on peripheral blood mononuclear cells (PBMCs), taken when the disease was refractory, from a patient treated with antithyroid drugs. These receptors were obtained from a female donor with Graves disease.

The chain has TRBV12-3 or TRBV12-4 and TRBJ2-3, with TRBD2 identical over 7 bases. J gave up 8 bases and V 6 bases, and 8 bases lay outside the gene matches. This CDR3 spans 13 amino acids. The chain's CDR3 is CASSGLVLGTQYF. The CDR3 region has the DNA TGTGCCAGCAGCGGACTAGTTTTAGGTACGCAGTATTTT.

CDR3 sequence (DNA): TGCAGTGCCAAGACCGTCGGGACTTTAGGCCGCTACGAGCAGTACTTC. This sequence encodes CSAKTVGTLGRYEQYF. This rearrangement joins TRBV20-1 to TRBJ2-7, with D possibly being TRBD2 (6 bases). Trimming stripped 6 bases from V and 3 bases from J, with 24 bases between. CDR1 and CDR2 (germline): DFQATT, SNEGSKA (reference sequence). The CDR3 sequence is 16 residues long.

In its sample, this clonotype was seen a few times. The chain couples TRBV20-1 to TRBJ2-3; possible D gene TRBD1, 5 bases. The CDR3 extends over 13 amino acids. From germline, CDR1 is DFQATT and CDR2 SNEGSKA (reference sequence). In nucleotides, the CDR3 is TGCAGCTTGCCGGACACTAGCACAGATACGCAGTATTTT. Its protein product is CSLPDTSTDTQYF.

This chain joins TRBV7-9 and TRBJ2-5; no clear D gene. Germline-derived CDR1 and CDR2 are SEHNR and FQNEAQ (reference sequence). This CDR3 has 13 amino acids. V lost 3 bases, J lost 5 bases, and 10 bases lay in between. DNA for the CDR3: TGTGCCAGCAGCTTGCCGCTACGGGAGACCCAGTACTTC. It encodes CASSLPLRETQYF.

This clonotype was seen at least ten times. The chain links TRBV6-1 to TRBJ2-7, with TRBD2 matching over 8 bases. The germline CDR1 and CDR2 sequences are MNHNS and SASEGT. The CDR3 has 15 amino acids. J lost 4 bases, V lost 4 bases, and 9 bases had no gene match. The DNA of the CDR3 is TGTGCCAGCAGTGGCCTTAGCGGGGCTCTTTACGAGCAGTACTTC. Protein sequence: CASSGLSGALYEQYF.

The chain recombines TRBV28 with TRBJ2-2; no clear D gene. V lost 4 bases to trimming and J lost 5 bases, with 14 bases between them. Germline V gene data show CDR1 as MDHEN and CDR2 as SYDVKM. The CDR3 is 15 amino acids. The CDR3 is CASSSPRMGTGELFF. Here the CDR3 DNA reads TGTGCCAGCAGTTCCCCCCGAATGGGAACCGGGGAGCTGTTTTTT.

This clonotype showed up just a few times. One junction end disagrees with the germline gene, perhaps due to a read error. The chain couples TRBV28 to TRBJ2-7, with 9 bases fitting TRBD2. Germline CDR1 and CDR2: MDHEN and SYDVKM. The CDR3 sequence is 15 residues long. In DNA form, the CDR3 reads TGTGCCAGCAGTTTGCCGGCGGGAGGGGCCTACGGGCAGTACTTC. Translation: CASSLPAGGAYGQYF.

This clonotype was seen at least ten times. The rearrangement joins TRBV11-2 to TRBJ2-7, with 9 nucleotides matching TRBD1. The germline V gene encodes CDR1 SGHAT and CDR2 FQNNGV. This CDR3 spans 14 amino acids. Losses at the gene ends were 3 bases for V and 12 bases for J; bases not matched to a gene: 12. DNA for the CDR3: TGTGCCAGCAGCTTTTGGGACAGGGCCTTTAGGGTGTACTTC. This encodes CASSFWDRAFRVYF.

In this sample, this clonotype turned up a few times. The chain joins TRBV30 to TRBJ2-7; D ambiguous. Per the germline V gene, CDR1 is GTSNPN and CDR2 is SVGIG (reference sequence). Trimming cost V 0 bases and J 3 bases, with 6 bases left between them. The CDR3 consists of 12 residues. CDR3 coding DNA: TGTGCCTGGAGTGTCTCAAACTACGAGCAGTACTTC. Protein: CAWSVSNYEQYF.

This clonotype showed up many times. This rearrangement joins TRBV12-3 or TRBV12-4 to TRBJ2-6, with 7 bases identical to TRBD2. V shed 2 bases and J 1 base; nucleotides not matched to a gene: 8. This CDR3 is 18 amino acids long. The CDR3 region has the DNA TGTGCCAGCAGTTTATTTGCGGGAGAGGGATCTGGGGCCAACGTCCTGACTTTC. It specifies CASSLFAGEGSGANVLTF.

There are many counts of this clonotype. The rearrangement links TRBV5-6 to TRBJ2-2; D unresolved. The V gene lost 2 bases and the J gene lost 4 bases, with 9 bases spanning the gap. From germline, CDR1 is SGHDT and CDR2 YYEEEE. There are 14 residues in the CDR3. This chain's CDR3 is CASSFPAGTGELFF. The CDR3 region has the DNA TGTGCCAGCAGCTTCCCAGCAGGCACCGGGGAGCTGTTTTTT.

The chain uses TRBV5-6 and TRBJ1-1; TRBD1 matches 7 bases. Germline lookup yields CDR1 SGHDT and CDR2 YYEEEE. The CDR3 contains 15 residues. Trimming took 4 bases from V and 0 from J; bases not matched to a gene: 6. The CDR3 sequence: CASSPGQEMNTEAFF. CDR3 in DNA: TGTGCCAGCAGCCCCGGACAGGAAATGAACACTGAAGCTTTCTTT.

This clonotype was seen only a few times. The chain uses TRBV6-2 or TRBV6-3 and TRBJ2-7; D uncertain. V was clipped by 4 bases and J by 0 bases, with 10 bases between them. This CDR3 region has 14 residues. The germline V gene has CDR1 MNHEY and CDR2 SVGEGT. The CDR3 bases are TGTGCCAGCAGTTCCACTTCTCCCTCCTACGAGCAGTACTTC. Translation gives CASSSTSPSYEQYF.

About this clonotype: Just one base apart from a much larger clone, this may be a read error. J is TRBJ1-4 and V is TRBV7-9; D not certain. The CDR3 is 15 residues long. Germline V gene lookup returns CDR1 SEHNR and CDR2 FQNEAQ (reference sequence). V was shortened by 8 bases and J by 0 bases, with 13 bases between the two germline ends. CDR3: CASSAGLSTNEKLFF. DNA of the CDR3: TGTGCCAGCTCGGCAGGCCTATCAACTAATGAAAAACTGTTTTTT.

CDR3 coding DNA: TGTGCCAGCAGCTTAATTTTGGGGCGCGAGCAGTACTTC. Amino acids: CASSLILGREQYF. The gene calls are TRBV7-2 and TRBJ2-7, with a weak D call TRBD1 (5 bases). Trimming shortened V by 2 bases and J by 6 bases, and 11 bases separated the two germline ends. The CDR3 has 13 amino acids. Per the germline V gene, CDR1 is SGHTA and CDR2 is FQGNSA.

On this clonotype itself: A read error may be the cause here, since a much bigger clone is one base away. The CDR3 DNA reads TGTGCCAGCAGTTTAGGCAGGTCGGCTAGCGGGGTAAAGAGCGAGCGGTACTTC. Protein product: CASSLGRSASGVKSERYF. This chain connects TRBV12-3 or TRBV12-4 to TRBJ2-7, with 9 bases that match TRBD2. The CDR3 consists of 18 residues.

This clonotype was observed at least ten times. Written as DNA, the CDR3 is TGCAGTGCTATCCCCGGGACTAGCGGGATCTACGAGCAGTACTTC. This codes for CSAIPGTSGIYEQYF. The chain is built from TRBV20-1 and TRBJ2-7, with 13 bases aligning to TRBD2. The CDR3 totals 15 residues. The V and J ends lost 4 bases and 3 bases, in that order; junction bases with no gene match: 6. Germline assignment: CDR1 DFQATT and CDR2 SNEGSKA (reference sequence).

This clonotype was detected only a few times. The rearrangement uses TRBV7-9 and TRBJ2-7, with 7 bases lining up with TRBD1. CDR3 length: 13 amino acids. V was clipped by 6 bases and J by 6 bases; unmatched bases: 8. Germline V CDR1 and CDR2: SEHNR, FQNEAQ (reference sequence). The CDR3 nucleotides read TGTGCCAGCAGTATCGACAGGGCTCGCGAGCAGTACTTC. The encoded protein is CASSIDRAREQYF.

As to this clonotype: A single base is all that separates this from a far larger clone, so a read error is likely. This chain uses TRBV28 with TRBJ1-5; D is unclear. The CDR3 is made up of 13 amino acids. Germline CDR1 MDHEN, CDR2 SYDVKM. The CDR3: CASRGGSNRPQHF. The CDR3 DNA reads TGTGCCAGCAGGGGAGGGTCTAATCGGCCCCAGCATTTT.

As regards this clonotype: A read error is possible here, since a much larger clone lies one base away. Here the CDR3 omits its conserved ending phenylalanine or tryptophan, so a read error is the likely source. The J gene is TRBJ1-5, the V gene TRBV28; 8 bases fit TRBD1. V lost 10 bases, J lost 2 bases, and 10 bases stayed unmatched. This CDR3 spans 15 amino acids. CDR1 is MDHEN and CDR2 is SYDVKM in the germline V gene. The CDR3 bases are TGTGCCACCACCGCCACAGGGGGGGGCAATCAGCCCCAGCATCTT. Translating it yields CATTATGGGNQPQHL.

This clonotype was detected ten times or more. This rearrangement joins TRBV29-1 to TRBJ2-5, with D possibly being TRBD1 (7 bases). The CDR3 runs to 16 residues. The ends were cut back, 4 bases at V and 2 bases at J, with 20 bases in the middle. Looked up from germline, CDR1 is SQVTM and CDR2 is ANQGSEA. The CDR3 spells CSVALSGGRGQETQYF. CDR3 nucleotides: TGCAGCGTTGCCCTCTCCGGGGGCAGGGGGCAAGAGACCCAGTACTTC.

The table lists this clonotype with many counts. The J gene is TRBJ2-5, the V gene TRBV3-1, with D possibly being TRBD2 (6 bases). Trimming cost V 6 bases and J 4 bases, with 18 bases left between them. The CDR3 extends over 15 amino acids. In germline, CDR1 is LGHDT, CDR2 YNNKEL (reference sequence). CDR3 in DNA: TGTGCCAGCAGTCCGGGGGTAGCCAATAGAGAGACCCAGTACTTC. This encodes CASSPGVANRETQYF.

This clonotype was recorded many times. The chain uses TRBV24-1 and TRBJ1-5; D is uncertain. V was pared by 3 bases and J by 0 bases, with 5 bases between. Germline CDR1 and CDR2: KGHDR and SFDVKD. The CDR3 sequence is 14 residues long. This CDR3 reads CATSDTISNQPQHF. CDR3 nucleotide sequence: TGTGCCACCAGTGATACGATTAGCAATCAGCCCCAGCATTTT.

As concerns this clonotype: A read error is possible here, since a much larger clone lies one base away. The chain couples TRBV28 to TRBJ2-5; the D gene could be TRBD1 or TRBD2 (5 bases each). The V gene lost 6 bases and the J gene lost 5 bases, with 19 bases spanning the gap. The V gene's germline CDR1 is MDHEN and CDR2 SYDVKM. The CDR3 runs 15 residues. CDR3 DNA sequence: TGTGCCAGCAGCTCATACGGGACCGTTCTGGAGACCCAGTACTTC. Its protein is CASSSYGTVLETQYF.

This clonotype was counted only a few times. This rearrangement joins TRBV2 to TRBJ2-7; D is unresolved. V shed 6 bases and J shed 2 bases, with 8 bases lying between them. Germline values: CDR1 SNHLY, CDR2 FYNNEI. The CDR3 sequence is 12 residues long. The CDR3 nucleotides are TGTGCCAGCAGGGGTTCCCCCTACGAGCAGTACTTC. Translating it yields CASRGSPYEQYF.

This clonotype appeared many times. The genes are TRBV12-3 or TRBV12-4 and TRBJ2-7, with 9 bases matching TRBD1. Unmatched junction bases numbered 4, after V lost 2 bases and J lost 5 bases. The CDR3 loop spans 14 amino acids. The CDR3 loop reads CASSLTGGIDEQYF. The DNA of the CDR3 is TGTGCCAGCAGTTTAACAGGGGGCATAGACGAGCAGTACTTC.

This clonotype was found a few times. The chain combines TRBV7-2 with TRBJ1-6, with D unclear. V lost 2 bases and J 7 bases, leaving 15 bases between the germline ends. The CDR3 runs 16 residues. The germline V gene encodes CDR1 SGHTA and CDR2 FQGNSA. CDR3 in amino acids: CASSLSGQLRNSPLHF. DNA of the CDR3: TGTGCCAGCAGCTTATCCGGCCAGCTACGAAATTCACCCCTCCACTTT.